Listed here is a single TCR beta chain. The data belong to a study of blood T cell repertoires in COVID-19. Overall study context: Donors in the United States, Italy and Spain gave samples during acute or convalescent COVID-19. T cells, B-cell-depleted T cells, or PBMCs supplied cDNA or gDNA.

Trimming removed 0 bases from V and 8 bases from J, with 7 bases in between. The CDR3 covers 12 residues. Germline CDR1 reads SGHTA; CDR2 reads FQGNSA. In the original workflow: Quantification of nucleated cells was approximated via reference gene primer amplification. Using immunoSEQ multiplex PCR, the repertoire was profiled, and TCRdb retains in-frame clones only, with some absent. The V and J calls and clone size are taken from that table; D and trimming were inferred from the DNA. The sample has approximately 100,000 clones, approximately 80% seen once. This chain joins TRBV7-2 and TRBJ1-2; D unclear. This sequence originates from a man in his 70s with active or convalescent COVID-19. The sample was peripheral blood. CDR3 nucleotides: TGTGCCAGCAGCTTAGCGTCGGTCGGCTACACCTTC. Amino acids: CASSLASVGYTF.